This is a list of T cell receptor beta chains from one sample in a study of T cells in Graves' hyperthyroidism and ophthalmopathy. TCRdb re-called the multiplex PCR reads through MiXCR, storing one row per CDR3 protein. The repertoire has 130,000 to 150,000 distinct CDR3 sequences, about 20% of them found once; the top ten carry 67%. The source material was blood. The receptor set was obtained from a woman aged 45-60 years with Graves' hyperthyroidism that later progressed to Graves' ophthalmopathy. The CDR3 runs from the conserved cysteine through the conserved F or W. The order of the fields is clone size, D gene, V gene, J gene, CDR3 DNA, CDR3 protein. The D gene is left open where the match is weak. Where a row states a size, it is once, few, many or the class of an expanded clone; other rows omit it.

.	.	TRBV3-1	TRBJ2-5	TGTGCCAGCAGCCAAGAGTCCCTATTGATGAGGGGAGAGACCCAGTACTTC	CASSQESLLMRGETQYF
many	.	TRBV30	TRBJ1-5	TGTGCCTGGAGCCATGGGGGGAATGGGAAGCAGCCCCAGCATTTT	CAWSHGGNGKQPQHF
many	TRBD2	TRBV28	TRBJ2-5	TGTGCCAGCAGTTTCTTTAGCGGGAGGGCCGGGGAGACCCAGTACTTC	CASSFFSGRAGETQYF
many	TRBD2	TRBV20-1	TRBJ2-4	TGCAGTGCTATCGACCTAGCGGGAAAAAAAAACATTCAGTACTTC	CSAIDLAGKKNIQYF
.	TRBD1	TRBV27	TRBJ1-5	TGTGCCAGCAGAGCCGGGACAGGGGGATATAGCAATCAGCCCCAGCATTTT	CASRAGTGGYSNQPQHF
many	TRBD1	TRBV2	TRBJ2-5	TGTGCCAGGGATCAGGGACAGCTAAAAGAGACCCAGTACTTC	CARDQGQLKETQYF
many	TRBD1	TRBV12-3/TRBV12-4	TRBJ2-2	TGTGCCAGCAGTAAAACAGGGGGCTACGGGGAGCTGTTTTTT	CASSKTGGYGELFF
.	TRBD1	TRBV27	TRBJ2-6	TGTGCCAGCAGCAAGAGGACAGGGGACAACTCTGGGGCCAACGTCCTGACTTTC	CASSKRTGDNSGANVLTF
.	.	TRBV5-1	TRBJ2-2	TGCGCCAGCAGCCCGGCGCCCGGGGAGCTGTTTTTT	CASSPAPGELFF
.	TRBD1	TRBV9	TRBJ2-7	TGTGCCAGCAGCCTTAGAGGGGGCTATACCTCCTACGAGCAGTACTTC	CASSLRGGYTSYEQYF
.	TRBD2	TRBV10-2	TRBJ2-7	TGCGCCAGCAGTCCCGCCGGGACTAGCAGTTTGCAGTACTTC	CASSPAGTSSLQYF
many	.	TRBV5-1	TRBJ2-7	TGCGCCAGCAGCTCCGGACAGTCCTACGAGCAGTACTTC	CASSSGQSYEQYF
few	.	TRBV6-1	TRBJ1-5	TGTGCCAGCAGGGAGGGGGATAGCAATCAGCCCCAGCATTTT	CASREGDSNQPQHF
.	TRBD2	TRBV3-1	TRBJ2-5	TGTGCCAGCAGCCAAAGCGGGAGGTCGAAGACCCAGTACTTC	CASSQSGRSKTQYF
few	.	TRBV19	TRBJ1-5	TGTGCCAGTAGTATCGACGGCACGGATCAGCCCCAGCATTTT	CASSIDGTDQPQHF
many	.	TRBV12-3/TRBV12-4	TRBJ1-5	TGTGCCAGCAGTTTAGGGAGTAGCAATCAGCCCCAGCATTTT	CASSLGSSNQPQHF
many	.	TRBV18	TRBJ2-5	TGTGCCAGCTCACCAGTGATGGACTTCCAAGAGACCCAGTACTTC	CASSPVMDFQETQYF
.	.	TRBV6-1	TRBJ2-6	TGTGCCAGCAGTGACAACTCTGGGGCCAACGTCCTGACTTTC	CASSDNSGANVLTF
.	.	TRBV5-1	TRBJ1-3	TGCGCCAGCAGCTTTCATACGGGAACCACCATATATTTT	CASSFHTGTTIYF
many	.	TRBV12-3/TRBV12-4	TRBJ2-2	TGTGCCAGCAGTTTATCAGCCGGGGCACTGTTTTTT	CASSLSAGALFF
many	.	TRBV5-8	TRBJ2-5	TGTGCCAGCAGCTATAGGGGCTGGGACCAAGAGACCCAGTACTTC	CASSYRGWDQETQYF
many	.	TRBV28	TRBJ1-2	TGTGCCAGCAGTCCTCGACAGGCTAACTATGGCTACACCTTC	CASSPRQANYGYTF
many	.	TRBV28	TRBJ1-2	TGTGCCAGCAGTCGGATCAGGGAAGCGGATGGCTACACCTTC	CASSRIREADGYTF
few	.	TRBV18	TRBJ1-4	TGTGCCAGCTCACCAAGTTTCCAGGAAAGCGGGTTACTGTTTTTT	CASSPSFQESGLLFF
many	.	TRBV2	TRBJ1-2	TGTGCCAGCAGTGAAGAGGGGGTAGGGGGGTACTACGGCTACACCTTC	CASSEEGVGGYYGYTF
many	.	TRBV9	TRBJ1-2	TGTGCCAGCACCCCGACAGCTAACTATGGCTACACCTTC	CASTPTANYGYTF
few	.	TRBV4-2	TRBJ1-1	TGTGCCAGCAGCCAATTTGCGTTTGGAACGGGGAACACTGAAGCTTTCTTT	CASSQFAFGTGNTEAFF
.	.	TRBV2	TRBJ2-7	TGTGCCACCGCGAGCTCCTCCTACGAGCAGTACTTC	CATASSSYEQYF
many	.	TRBV29-1	TRBJ2-5	TGCAGCCAAACCGACCGGGACCTTACCTTGCAAGAGACCCAGTACTTC	CSQTDRDLTLQETQYF
.	TRBD2	TRBV5-1	TRBJ2-1	TGCGCCAGCAGCTTGGTTAGGCCTAGCGGTTACAATGAGCAGTTCTTC	CASSLVRPSGYNEQFF
many	.	TRBV7-2	TRBJ2-5	TGTGCCAGCAGCTTAGTAGCCCTAGGAAAGGAGACCCAGTACTTC	CASSLVALGKETQYF
many	TRBD1	TRBV28	TRBJ1-5	TGTGCCAGCAGTTTACAGAGGACAGGGATCAATCAGCCCCAGCATTTT	CASSLQRTGINQPQHF
many	.	TRBV30	TRBJ1-1	TGTGCCTGGAGTGTACGGACCGGACAAGCTTTCTTT	CAWSVRTGQAFF
few	.	TRBV19	TRBJ2-2	TGTGCCAGTAGTTATGAGGGTACCGGGGAGCTGTTTTTT	CASSYEGTGELFF
many	.	TRBV12-3/TRBV12-4	TRBJ2-7	TGTGCCAGCAGTCCACTTAACTCCTACGAGCAGTACTTC	CASSPLNSYEQYF
.	.	TRBV27	TRBJ2-7	TGTGCCATCAGTACGGGTACTAGCCCATCCGAGCAGTACTTC	CAISTGTSPSEQYF
few	TRBD2	TRBV19	TRBJ2-7	TGTGCCAGTAAGGAGGCTAGCGGGAGTATCGACGAGCAGTACTTC	CASKEASGSIDEQYF
many	TRBD1	TRBV6-1	TRBJ2-1	TGTGCCAGCAATCAACAGGGGGCTCACAATGAGCAGTTCTTC	CASNQQGAHNEQFF
many	.	TRBV28	TRBJ1-2	TGTGCCAGCAGTTTGGCGGTAAACTATGGCTACACCTTC	CASSLAVNYGYTF
many	.	TRBV30	TRBJ2-2	TGTGCCTGGAGTGTACTAAGGGGTACCGGGGAGCTGTTTTTT	CAWSVLRGTGELFF
many	TRBD1	TRBV11-3	TRBJ2-2	TGTGCCAGCAACACTACAGGGGCGAACACCGGGGAGCTGTTTTTT	CASNTTGANTGELFF
.	.	TRBV20-1	TRBJ2-2	TGCAGTGCTGCTCCTTTGGAGACCGGGGAGCTGTTCTTT	CSAAPLETGELFF
few	TRBD2	TRBV11-2	TRBJ2-2	TGTGCCAGCAGCAAAACGGGAGGTCGGACCGGGGGGCTGTTTTTT	CASSKTGGRTGGLFF
few	.	TRBV5-1	TRBJ2-4	TGCGCCAGCAGCTCACAGGGTATTCACATTCAGTACTTC	CASSSQGIHIQYF
few	.	TRBV7-2	TRBJ2-1	TGTGCCAGCAGCTCCGCGGGAAACAATGAGCAGTTCTTC	CASSSAGNNEQFF
few	.	TRBV11-3	TRBJ2-3	TGTGCCAGCAGCTTAGAGTTTTTAGATACGCAGTATTTT	CASSLEFLDTQYF
few	.	TRBV20-1	TRBJ1-6	TGCAGTGCTGTTAACCGGGAAGCGGGGTCACCCCTCCACTTT	CSAVNREAGSPLHF
few	.	TRBV9	TRBJ1-2	TGTGCCAGCAGCGTAGAGGGATGGGGGGAAGGTGGCTACACCTTC	CASSVEGWGEGGYTF
.	.	TRBV5-1	TRBJ2-2	TGCGCCAGCAAGACGGGGGCTAGCGGGGAGCTGTTTTTT	CASKTGASGELFF
.	.	TRBV7-2	TRBJ2-2	TGTGCCAGCAGCCGCCCAGGGGCCGGGGAGCTGTTTTTT	CASSRPGAGELFF